Sequencing of this T cell receptor beta chain was carried out in a study of neurological immune-mediated disorders (dated by TCRdb to between 2017 and 2020). Regarding the research as a whole: Using UMI-based sequencing, the study compared peripheral blood TCR-beta repertoires from patients with HTLV-I-associated myelopathy (HAM/TSP), patients with multiple sclerosis, and healthy controls. Alongside PBMC samples, the set of some 98 TCR-beta libraries contained longitudinal samples, technical triplicates, and paired CD4+ and CD8+ T-cell subsets that had been sorted. Longitudinal HAM/TSP and healthy donors had 3 time-points each (roughly 3-40 month intervals). The cohort included 68 subjects: approximately 14 with HAM/TSP, about 34 with multiple sclerosis, and some 20 healthy controls.

From the cysteine through the phenylalanine, the CDR3 covers 13 amino acids. The sequence is cut down to CDR3 DNA, 39 bases in frame from base 1. V gives up 0 bases and J gives up 7 bases, and the segment between their germline ends measures 7 bases. According to the germline V gene, CDR1 reads SGHNT and CDR2 reads YENEEA. This clonotype showed up many times. This clone's antigen is unknown. No much larger clone exists at a distance of one base, and base qualities are not known. This specimen's time point label, per the study, means: longitudinal time-point 1 (baseline). Blood bank volunteers in Maryland, USA served as the healthy controls. For unsorted PBMC libraries, 2 million PBMCs were used after storage in RNAlater at -80 degrees C until RNA extraction. Peripheral blood was subjected to Ficoll-Hypaque density gradient centrifugation to isolate PBMCs, which were then cryopreserved in liquid nitrogen.

The study at large found these results: No identical CDR3 amino acid sequences were found to be shared among expanded clones across subjects, suggesting that TCR-beta repertoires were private in all groups. TCR clonal expansion was highest in HAM/TSP patients and lowest in MS patients, with MS patients falling below even healthy controls.

cDNA was synthesized by template-switch 5'RACE using a primer with a 10-nucleotide random unique molecular identifier that tagged each TCR transcript. Every sequencing run covered 15-18 subjects and yielded more than 160 million TCR-beta sequences. The RNeasy kit was used to extract total RNA. The KAPA Real-time Library Amplification kit was used to amplify TCR-beta VDJ regions with primers for the TCR constant region and the 5'RACE anchor. Sample indexes and Illumina adaptors were added in a first PCR, after which library yield was increased in a second PCR. After Ampure bead purification, the TCR product of roughly 650 bp was size-selected on a 2% E-gel SizeSelection system. Library quality was checked on a Bioanalyzer, concentration was measured with Qubit, and libraries were quantified with the Kapa Library Quantification kit before pooling. Paired-end 2 x 150 bp sequencing of the libraries was performed on an Illumina HiSeq 2500. To increase sequence diversity, roughly 24-31% phiX was spiked into each library pool. As for the original processing: The UMI-based MiGEC pipeline processed quality-filtered reads and removed over 80% of raw TCR sequences during error correction. VDJ genes were aligned to IMGT germline references, and clonotypes were defined by unique CDR3 amino acid sequence plus V-J genes. Clonal expansion, Shannon diversity and CDR3 relatedness were evaluated with VDJtools (CalcPairwiseDistances, ClusterSamples), while phylogenetic trees were built in CLCbio workbench. A clone was classed as expanded if it had 8 or more unique UMIs, a cutoff based on coefficient-of-variation modelling across technical triplicates. TCRdb cleaned the public reads at Q25 with fastp, built clones with MiXCR and kept in-frame beta chains. Merged by CDR3 protein, the rows form single entries marked with the most common genes and DNA. TCRdb, rather than the study authors, made the V and J calls. This sample holds tens of thousands of distinct CDR3 sequences; roughly 10% were observed only once. The top ten hold approximately 9.7% of the sample.

The source of this sequence is a man younger than 40 in good health. Recombination linked TRBV11-3 to TRBJ2-1; the D gene is not confidently resolved. The specimen was PBMCs. In nucleotide form, the sequence is TGTGCCAGCAGCTTAGATCACGGTAATGAGCAGTTCTTC. Its product reads: CASSLDHGNEQFF.